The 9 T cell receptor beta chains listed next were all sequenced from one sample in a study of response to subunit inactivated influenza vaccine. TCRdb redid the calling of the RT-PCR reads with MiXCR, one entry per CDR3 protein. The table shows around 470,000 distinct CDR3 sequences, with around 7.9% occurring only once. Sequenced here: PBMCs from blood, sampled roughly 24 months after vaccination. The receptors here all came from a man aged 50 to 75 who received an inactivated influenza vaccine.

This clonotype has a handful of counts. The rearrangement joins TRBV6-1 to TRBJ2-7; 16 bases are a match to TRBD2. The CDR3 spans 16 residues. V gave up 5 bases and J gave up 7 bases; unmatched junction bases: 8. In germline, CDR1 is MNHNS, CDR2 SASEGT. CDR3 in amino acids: CASSRGLAGGPGEQYF. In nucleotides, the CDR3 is TGTGCCAGCAGTCGGGGACTAGCGGGAGGGCCGGGTGAGCAGTACTTC.

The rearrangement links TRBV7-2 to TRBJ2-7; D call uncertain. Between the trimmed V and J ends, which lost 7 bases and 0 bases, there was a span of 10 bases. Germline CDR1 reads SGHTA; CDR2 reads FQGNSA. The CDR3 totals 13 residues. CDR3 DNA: TGTGCCAGCACTCCCTACGGCTCCTACGAGCAGTACTTC. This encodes CASTPYGSYEQYF.

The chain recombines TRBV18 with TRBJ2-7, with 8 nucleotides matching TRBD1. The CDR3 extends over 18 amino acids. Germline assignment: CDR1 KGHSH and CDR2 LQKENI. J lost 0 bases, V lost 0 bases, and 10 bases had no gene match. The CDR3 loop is CASSPPIADRVYSYEQYF. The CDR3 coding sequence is TGTGCCAGCTCACCACCGATAGCGGACAGGGTCTACTCCTACGAGCAGTACTTC.

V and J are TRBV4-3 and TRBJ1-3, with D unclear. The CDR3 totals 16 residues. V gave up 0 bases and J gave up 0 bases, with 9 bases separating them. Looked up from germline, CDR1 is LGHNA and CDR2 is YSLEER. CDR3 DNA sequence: TGCGCCAGCAGCCAAGAGATGGCTGGCTCTGGAAACACCATATATTTT. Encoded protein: CASSQEMAGSGNTIYF.

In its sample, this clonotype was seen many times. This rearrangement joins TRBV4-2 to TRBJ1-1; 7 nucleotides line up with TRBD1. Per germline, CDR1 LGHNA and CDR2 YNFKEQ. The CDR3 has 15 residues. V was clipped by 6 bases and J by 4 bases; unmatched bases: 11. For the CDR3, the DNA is TGTGCCAGCAGAAGGGGGCCGGGGGAAGGCACTGAAGCTTTCTTT. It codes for CASRRGPGEGTEAFF.

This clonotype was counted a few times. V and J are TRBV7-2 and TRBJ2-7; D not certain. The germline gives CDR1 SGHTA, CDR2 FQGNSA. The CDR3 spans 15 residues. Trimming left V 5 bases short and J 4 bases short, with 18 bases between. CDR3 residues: CASSLTPSPEYEQYF. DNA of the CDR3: TGTGCCAGCAGCCTAACCCCTAGTCCGGAATACGAGCAGTACTTC.

CDR3 in DNA: TGTGCCAGCAGCTTAGGTTTGGGAGCCTTCTACGAGCAGTACTTC. Translation: CASSLGLGAFYEQYF. The chain is built from TRBV11-2 and TRBJ2-7, with D perhaps TRBD2 (5 bases). Per germline, CDR1 SGHAT and CDR2 FQNNGV. Trimming took off 1 base at V and 3 bases at J, with 13 bases between the two ends. This CDR3 has 15 amino acids.

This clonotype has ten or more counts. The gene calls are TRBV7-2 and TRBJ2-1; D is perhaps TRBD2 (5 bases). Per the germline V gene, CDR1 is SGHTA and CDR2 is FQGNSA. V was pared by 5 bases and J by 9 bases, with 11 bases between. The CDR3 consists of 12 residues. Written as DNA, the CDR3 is TGTGCCAGCAGCCACCTTGCGGGTGAGCAGTTCTTC. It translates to CASSHLAGEQFF.

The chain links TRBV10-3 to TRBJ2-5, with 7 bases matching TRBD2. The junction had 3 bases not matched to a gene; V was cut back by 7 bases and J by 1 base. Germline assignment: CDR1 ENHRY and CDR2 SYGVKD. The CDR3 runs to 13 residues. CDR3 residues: CAIKAGTQETQYF. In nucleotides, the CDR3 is TGTGCCATCAAAGCGGGAACCCAAGAGACCCAGTACTTC.